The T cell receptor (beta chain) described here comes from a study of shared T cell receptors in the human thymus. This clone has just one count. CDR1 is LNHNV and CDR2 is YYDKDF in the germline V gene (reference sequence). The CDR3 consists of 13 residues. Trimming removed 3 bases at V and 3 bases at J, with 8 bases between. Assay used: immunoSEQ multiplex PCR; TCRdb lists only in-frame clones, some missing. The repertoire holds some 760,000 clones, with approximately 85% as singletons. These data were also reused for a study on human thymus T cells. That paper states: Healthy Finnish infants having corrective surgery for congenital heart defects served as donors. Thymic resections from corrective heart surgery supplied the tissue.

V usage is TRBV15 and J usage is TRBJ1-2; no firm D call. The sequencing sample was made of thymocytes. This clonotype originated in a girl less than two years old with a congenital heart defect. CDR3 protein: CATSRMRDYGYTF. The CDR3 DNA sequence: TGTGCCACCAGCAGGATGAGGGACTATGGCTACACCTTC. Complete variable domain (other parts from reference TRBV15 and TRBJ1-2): DAMVIQNPRYQVTQFGKPVTLSCSQTLNHNVMYWYQQKSSQAPKLLFHYYDKDFNNEADTPDNFQSRRPNTSFCFLDIRSPGLGDTAMYLCATSRMRDYGYTFGSGTRLTVV.